Sequencing of this T cell receptor (beta chain) was carried out in a study of T cell repertoires in cytomegalovirus infection. About the study: Recently identified HLA-C-restricted CMV epitopes and well-studied HLA-B-restricted CMV epitopes were used by the study. Both CMV infection and a matching HLA type were indicated by public TCR beta signatures.

TCRdb fed the reads into MiXCR, producing one record per CDR3 protein. The sample has 550,000 to 850,000 distinct CDR3 sequences, around 35% seen once. The CDR3 consists of 13 residues. CDR1 is SGHAT, CDR2 FQNNGV, per germline. With V trimmed by 5 bases and J by 10 bases, 10 bases remained unmatched. In this sample, this clonotype turned up a few times. Its antigen is currently unknown. Study-wide points: In two of eight donors, the top clonotype was HLA-C-restricted CMV-specific.

The clonotype originates from a human donor in good health (CMV status not recorded). Some clones in this sample may be carry-over from other donors' samples. The chain uses TRBV11-2 and TRBJ1-1, with TRBD1 matching 7 bases. The source material was cultured PBMCs, sampled from culture after CMV antigen stimulation. DNA for the CDR3: TGTGCCAGCAGCCCATACGACCGGGACAGAGCTTTCTTT. Translation gives CASSPYDRDRAFF.